The TCR beta chain under discussion was sequenced for a study of spatial heterogeneity in lung cancer. Study-level information: Donation came from some 72 patients with untreated early-stage non-small cell lung cancer.

Time point indicated: blood at routine non-recurrence follow-up after resection. Unsorted samples of tumor, nontumor lung or frozen PBMC had their whole RNA sequenced. In this sample, this clonotype turned up a few times. Every TCR cDNA molecule bore its own unique molecular identifier. TCRdb independently ran MiXCR on the 5' RACE reads; one entry per CDR3 protein. The data hold about 47,000 distinct CDR3 sequences, with 10% to 15% observed a single time. V lost 7 bases, J lost 0 bases, and 7 bases lay in between. The CDR3 sequence is 13 residues long. Per germline, CDR1 MNHNY and CDR2 SVGAGI (reference sequence).

This specimen was PBMCs, taken at follow-up. This sequence was found in a male donor with early-stage non-small cell lung cancer. The chain couples TRBV6-6 to TRBJ1-3; D ambiguous. The CDR3 DNA reads TGTGCCAGCACATTTCCCTCTGGAAACACCATATATTTT. It specifies CASTFPSGNTIYF.